This TCR beta chain originates from a study of yellow fever vaccine responses in identical twins. The length of the CDR3 is 16 residues. The V gene lost 1 base and the J gene lost 0 bases, with 12 bases spanning the gap. The germline V gene has CDR1 SGHVS and CDR2 FNYEAQ. TCRdb reanalysed the RT-PCR reads using MiXCR and keeps one entry per CDR3 protein. The table includes under 20,000 distinct CDR3 sequences, roughly 78% detected once. The receptor was isolated from a woman aged 18 to 35 who received the yellow fever vaccine. This chain joins TRBV7-6 and TRBJ1-1; D may be TRBD1 (5 bases). This specimen was T cells from blood (PBMCs), unsorted or a sorted subset (not recorded which), taken before or after yellow fever vaccination (not recorded which). The CDR3 region has the DNA TGTGCCAGCAGCTTAGGGGGCGGGAGCCTGAACACTGAAGCTTTCTTT. It encodes CASSLGGGSLNTEAFF.